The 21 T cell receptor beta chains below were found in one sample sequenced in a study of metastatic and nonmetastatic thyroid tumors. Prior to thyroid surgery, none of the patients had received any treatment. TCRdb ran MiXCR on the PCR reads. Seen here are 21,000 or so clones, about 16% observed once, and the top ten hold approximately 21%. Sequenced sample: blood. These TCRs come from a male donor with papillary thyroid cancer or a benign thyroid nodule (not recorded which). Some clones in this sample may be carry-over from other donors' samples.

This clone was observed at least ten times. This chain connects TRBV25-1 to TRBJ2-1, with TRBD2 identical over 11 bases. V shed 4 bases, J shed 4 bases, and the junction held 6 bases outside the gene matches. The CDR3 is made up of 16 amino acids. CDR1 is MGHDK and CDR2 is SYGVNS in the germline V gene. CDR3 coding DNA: TGTGCCAGCAGTGTGGTCCTAGCGGGAGGTTACAATGAGCAGTTCTTC. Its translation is CASSVVLAGGYNEQFF.

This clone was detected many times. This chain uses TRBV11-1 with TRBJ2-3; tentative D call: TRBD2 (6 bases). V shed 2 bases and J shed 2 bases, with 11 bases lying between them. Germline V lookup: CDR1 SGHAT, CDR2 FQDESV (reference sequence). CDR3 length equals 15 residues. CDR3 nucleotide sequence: TGTGCCAGCAGCTTAATGGCGGGGCACACAGATACGCAGTATTTT. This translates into CASSLMAGHTDTQYF.

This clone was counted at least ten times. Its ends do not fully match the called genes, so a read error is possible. The CDR3 loop is CASSEGGPANYGYTF. In DNA form, the CDR3 reads TGTGCCAGCAGCGAAGGGGGGCCAGCTAACTATGGCTACACCTTC. The chain carries TRBV6-1 and TRBJ1-2; possible D gene TRBD1, 6 bases. From germline, CDR1 is MNHNS and CDR2 SASEGT. The length of the CDR3 is 15 residues.

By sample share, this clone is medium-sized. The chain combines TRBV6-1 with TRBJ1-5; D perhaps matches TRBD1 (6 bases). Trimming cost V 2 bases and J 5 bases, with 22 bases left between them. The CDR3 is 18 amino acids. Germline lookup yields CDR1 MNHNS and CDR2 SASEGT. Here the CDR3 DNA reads TGTGCCAGCAGTGAACCCGTCCGGACAGCCTCTAGGCATCAGCCCCAGCATTTT. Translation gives CASSEPVRTASRHQPQHF.

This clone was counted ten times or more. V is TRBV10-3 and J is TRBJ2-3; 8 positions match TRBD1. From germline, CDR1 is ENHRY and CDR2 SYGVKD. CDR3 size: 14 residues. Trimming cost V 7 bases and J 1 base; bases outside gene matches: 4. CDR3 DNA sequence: TGTGCCATCAACGCGGGACAGGGCACAGATACGCAGTATTTT. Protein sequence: CAINAGQGTDTQYF.

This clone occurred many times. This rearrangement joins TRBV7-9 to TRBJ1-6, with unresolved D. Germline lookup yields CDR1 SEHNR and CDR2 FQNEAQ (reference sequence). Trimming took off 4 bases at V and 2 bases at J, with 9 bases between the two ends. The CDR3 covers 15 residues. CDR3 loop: CASSSLGAYNSPLHF. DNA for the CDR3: TGTGCCAGCAGCTCACTGGGCGCCTATAATTCACCCCTCCACTTT.

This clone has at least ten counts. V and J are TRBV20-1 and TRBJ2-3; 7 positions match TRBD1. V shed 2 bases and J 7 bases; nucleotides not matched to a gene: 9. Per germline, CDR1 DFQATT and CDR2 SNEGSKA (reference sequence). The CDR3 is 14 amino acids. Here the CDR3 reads CSARQQGSGHTQYF. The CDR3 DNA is TGCAGTGCTAGACAACAGGGGTCTGGGCATACGCAGTATTTT.

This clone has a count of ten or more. The chain's CDR3 is CASSQGPNGGDNEKLFF. Written as DNA, the CDR3 is TGCGCCAGCAGCCAGGGCCCTAACGGTGGGGATAATGAAAAACTGTTTTTT. The chain employs TRBV4-1 and TRBJ1-4; D unresolved. CDR1 is MGHRA and CDR2 is YSYEKL in the germline V gene. The CDR3 loop spans 17 amino acids. V shed 3 bases and J shed 4 bases, with 18 bases lying between them.

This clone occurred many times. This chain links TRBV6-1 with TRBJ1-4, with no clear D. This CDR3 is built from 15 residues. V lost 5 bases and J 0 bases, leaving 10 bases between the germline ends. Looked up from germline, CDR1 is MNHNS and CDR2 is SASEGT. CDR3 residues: CASSPSYATNEKLFF. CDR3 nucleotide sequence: TGTGCCAGCAGTCCGAGTTATGCAACTAATGAAAAACTGTTTTTT.

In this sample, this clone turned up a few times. CDR3 sequence reads: CASSDQLNGYTF. CDR3 sequence (DNA): TGTGCCAGCAGTGACCAGCTTAATGGCTACACCTTC. V is TRBV6-1 and J is TRBJ1-2; no definite D call. Germline V gene lookup returns CDR1 MNHNS and CDR2 SASEGT. This CDR3 is built from 12 residues. Trimming removed 3 bases at V and 6 bases at J, with 8 bases between.

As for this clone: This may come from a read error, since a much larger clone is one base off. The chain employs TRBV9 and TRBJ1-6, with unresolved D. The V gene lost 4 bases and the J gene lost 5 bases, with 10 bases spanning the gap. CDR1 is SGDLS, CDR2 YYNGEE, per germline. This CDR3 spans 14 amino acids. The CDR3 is CASSPERDNSPLHF. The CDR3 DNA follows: TGTGCCAGCAGCCCCGAAAGGGATAATTCACCCCTCCACTTT.

The CDR3 bases are TGTGCCACCACCGAAAGGGGTGAGCAGTTCTTC. Its protein is CATTERGEQFF. The rearrangement links TRBV6-4 to TRBJ2-1; D may be TRBD1 (5 bases). Germline V CDR1 and CDR2: MRHNA, SNTAGT. The ends were cut back, 10 bases at V and 9 bases at J, with 13 bases in the middle. CDR3 length equals 11 residues.

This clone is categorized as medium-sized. As DNA, the CDR3 is TGTGCCTGGGGACAGGGTGGCGAGCAGTACTTC. Translation gives CAWGQGGEQYF. The rearrangement links TRBV30 to TRBJ2-7; 8 bases are shared with TRBD1. Germline CDR1 is GTSNPN and CDR2 is SVGIG (reference sequence). V lost 5 bases to trimming and J lost 6 bases; unmatched junction nucleotides: 3. The CDR3 runs to 11 residues.

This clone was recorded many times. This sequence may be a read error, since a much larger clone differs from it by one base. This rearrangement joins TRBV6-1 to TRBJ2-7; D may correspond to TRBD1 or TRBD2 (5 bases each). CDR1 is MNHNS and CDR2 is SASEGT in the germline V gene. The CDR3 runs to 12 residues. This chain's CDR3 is CASSDRGRRFLF. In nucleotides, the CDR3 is TGTGCCAGCAGCGACCGGGGACGCCGGTTCTTGTTC.

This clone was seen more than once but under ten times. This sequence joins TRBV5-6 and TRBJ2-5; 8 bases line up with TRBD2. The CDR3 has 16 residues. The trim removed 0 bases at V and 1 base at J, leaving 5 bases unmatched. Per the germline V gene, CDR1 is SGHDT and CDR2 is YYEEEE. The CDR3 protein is CASSLVLAGLQETQYF. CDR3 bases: TGTGCCAGCAGCTTGGTGTTAGCGGGGCTCCAAGAGACCCAGTACTTC.

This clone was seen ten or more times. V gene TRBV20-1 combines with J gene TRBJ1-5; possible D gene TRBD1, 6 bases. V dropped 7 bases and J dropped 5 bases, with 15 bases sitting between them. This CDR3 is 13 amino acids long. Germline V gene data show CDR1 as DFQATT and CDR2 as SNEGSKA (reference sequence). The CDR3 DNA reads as TGCAGTGGAATAGGGGGAGCCGATCAGCCCCAGCATTTT. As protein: CSGIGGADQPQHF.

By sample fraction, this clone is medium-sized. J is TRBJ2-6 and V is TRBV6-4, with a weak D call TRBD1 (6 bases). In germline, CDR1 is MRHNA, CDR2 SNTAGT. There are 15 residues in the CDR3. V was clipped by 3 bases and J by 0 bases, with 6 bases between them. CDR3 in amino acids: CASSEDSSGANVLTF. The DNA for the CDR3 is TGTGCCAGCAGTGAGGACAGCTCTGGGGCCAACGTCCTGACTTTC.

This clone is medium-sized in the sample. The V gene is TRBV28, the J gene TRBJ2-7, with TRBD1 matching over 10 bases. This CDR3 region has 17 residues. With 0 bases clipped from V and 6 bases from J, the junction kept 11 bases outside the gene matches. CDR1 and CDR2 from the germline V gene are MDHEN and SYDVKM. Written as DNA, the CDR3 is TGTGCCAGCAGTTTATGCCGGACAGGGGGTATTGGGTGCGAGCAGTACTTC. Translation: CASSLCRTGGIGCEQYF.

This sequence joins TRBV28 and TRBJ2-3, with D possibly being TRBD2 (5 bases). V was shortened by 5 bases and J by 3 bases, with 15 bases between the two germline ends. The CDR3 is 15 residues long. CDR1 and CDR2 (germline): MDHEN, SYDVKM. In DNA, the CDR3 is TGTGCCAGCAGTACATCGAGCGGCCCGACAGATACGCAGTATTTT. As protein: CASSTSSGPTDTQYF.

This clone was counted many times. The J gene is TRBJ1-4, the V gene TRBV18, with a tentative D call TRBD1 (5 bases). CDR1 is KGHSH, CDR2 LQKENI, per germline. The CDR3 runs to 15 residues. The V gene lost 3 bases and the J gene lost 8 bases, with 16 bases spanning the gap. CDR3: CASSPSQGSGEKLFF. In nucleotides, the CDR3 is TGTGCCAGCTCACCTTCCCAGGGCTCAGGGGAAAAACTGTTTTTT. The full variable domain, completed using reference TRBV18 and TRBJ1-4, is NAGVMQNPRHLVRRRGQEARLRCSPMKGHSHVYWYRQLPEEGLKFMVYLQKENIIDESGMPKERFSAEFPKEGPSILRIQQVVRGDSAAYFCASSPSQGSGEKLFFGSGTQLSVL.

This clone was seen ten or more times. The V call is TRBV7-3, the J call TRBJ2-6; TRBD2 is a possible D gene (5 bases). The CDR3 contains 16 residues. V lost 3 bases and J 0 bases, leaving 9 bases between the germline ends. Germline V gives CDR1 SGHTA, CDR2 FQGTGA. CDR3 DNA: TGTGCCAGCAGCTTCGGAGGAACCTCTGGGGCCAACGTCCTGACTTTC. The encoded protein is CASSFGGTSGANVLTF.